The sequence of this T cell receptor (beta chain) was determined in a study of brain metastases from non-small cell lung cancer (dated by TCRdb to between 2018 and 2020). Broadly, across the study: The immune microenvironment of paired resected primary tumors and brain metastases from non-small-cell lung cancer patients was profiled.

A cohort of under 45 patients with surgically resected non-small-cell lung cancer, for whom both primary tumor and brain metastasis specimens were available, was included. Receptor libraries were prepared by the immunoSEQ multiplex PCR assay. Alongside a 770-gene immune expression panel, the team sequenced the T-cell receptor beta chain repertoire. Drawn from immuneACCESS, this table holds only the in-frame rearrangements with V and J called that TCRdb kept. Clones are partly lost; checked studies trace under half to an unresolved V gene and leave the rest unexplained. The sample table shows some 1,300 clones, and more than 70% are seen once. The leading ten clones occupy roughly 17% of the sample. About this clone: It lacks a known antigen. Base quality data are lacking; no much larger clone is found one base away.

There are 14 amino acids in the CDR3, from cysteine to phenylalanine inclusive. The only DNA kept is the CDR3, 42 bases in frame from the first base. The germline V and J ends show losses of 5 bases and 1 base respectively, and no gene match explains 3 bases of the junction. From a lookup of the germline V gene, CDR1 and CDR2 are SGHVS and FNYEAQ. The chain employs TRBV7-6 and TRBJ2-3; the central 7 bases match TRBD2. Source material: tumor-adjacent normal tissue. The TCR comes from a donor aged 40 or over with non-small cell lung cancer. The CDR3 region: CASSRGGGTDTQYF. In nucleotides, the sequence is TGTGCCAGCAGCCGTGGGGGGGGCACAGATACGCAGTATTTT.